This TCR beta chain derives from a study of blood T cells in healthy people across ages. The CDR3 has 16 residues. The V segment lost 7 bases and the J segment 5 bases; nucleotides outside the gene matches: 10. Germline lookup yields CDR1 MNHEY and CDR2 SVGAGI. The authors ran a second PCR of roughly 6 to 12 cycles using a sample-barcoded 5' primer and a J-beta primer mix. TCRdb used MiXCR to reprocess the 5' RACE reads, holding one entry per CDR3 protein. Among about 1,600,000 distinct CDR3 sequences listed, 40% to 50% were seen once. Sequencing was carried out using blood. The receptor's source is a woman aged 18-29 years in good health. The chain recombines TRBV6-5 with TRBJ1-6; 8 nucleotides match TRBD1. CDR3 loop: CASKIPTGGNNSPLHF. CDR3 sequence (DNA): TGTGCCAGCAAAATACCAACAGGGGGTAATAATTCACCCCTCCACTTT.